The rows below give T cell receptor beta chains drawn from one sample of a study of OX40 agonist ivuxolimab in advanced cancers. Clones were read by immunoSEQ multiplex PCR, and TCRdb kept only the in-frame ones, dropping some. The data contain 80,000 to 100,000 clones, 86% of them singletons. The input for sequencing was CD4+ or CD8+ T cells sorted from blood, taken in a trial of the OX40 agonist ivuxolimab. The receptors were sampled from an adult with an advanced solid tumor such as melanoma, head and neck, liver or kidney cancer. Both conserved end residues are part of each CDR3. The D gene is left open where the match is weak. Rows may omit the clone size; those that give it use once, few, many or a size class.

j_call v_call d_call clone_size cdr3_nt cdr3_aa
TRBJ1-5 TRBV7-8 . . TGTGCCAGCAGCCTAATGGGGAGAGTTAGCAATCAGCCCCAGCATTTT CASSLMGRVSNQPQHF
TRBJ2-1 TRBV7-8 . . TGTGCCAGCAGCGCCACCGCGGGGACCGCCTACAATGAGCAGTTCTTC CASSATAGTAYNEQFF
TRBJ2-1 TRBV5-4 . . TGTGCCAGCACCCTCTCAGGGGGGGGTAAGGCCTACAATGAGCAGTTCTTC CASTLSGGGKAYNEQFF
TRBJ2-5 TRBV11-2 TRBD1 . TGTGCCAGCAGCCCATCGCAGGGGGCGGGATTTCAAGAGACCCAGTACTTC CASSPSQGAGFQETQYF
TRBJ2-3 TRBV10-2 TRBD2 . TGCGCCAGCAGGACTAGCGGGAGAACAGATACGCAGTATTTT CASRTSGRTDTQYF
TRBJ2-6 TRBV7-3 . . TGTGCCAGCAGCTTGAGTAGTCTATCTACCTCTGGGGCCAACGTCCTGACTTTC CASSLSSLSTSGANVLTF
TRBJ2-1 TRBV7-1 TRBD2 . TGTGCCAGCAGCTACCTAGCGGGTCCGAATGAGCAGTTCTTC CASSYLAGPNEQFF
TRBJ2-2 TRBV9 . . TGTGCCAGCAGCGCGGACTATGGGACCGGGGAGCTGTTTTTT CASSADYGTGELFF
TRBJ1-1 TRBV2 . . TGTGCCAGCAGCGAAAGGGTCGGGGTAGCGAACGCTTTCTTT CASSERVGVANAFF
TRBJ2-7 TRBV11-2 . . TGTGCCAGCAGCTTAGGGCAGCACTACGAGCAGTACTTC CASSLGQHYEQYF
TRBJ1-5 TRBV30 . . TGTGCCTGGAGTGTTGGGGAGGATCGGCCCCAGCATTTT CAWSVGEDRPQHF
TRBJ2-1 TRBV9 . . TGTGCCAGCAGCGTAGCGTCCTCCTACAATGAGCAGTTCTTC CASSVASSYNEQFF
TRBJ1-2 TRBV12-5 . . TGTGCTAGTGGTTCCGGGATGGGCTATGGCTACACCTTC CASGSGMGYGYTF
TRBJ1-2 TRBV4-2 . . TGTGCCAGCAGCCAATTCCTGTCCGGGGACTATGGCTACACCTTC CASSQFLSGDYGYTF
TRBJ2-3 TRBV16 . . TGTGCCAGCAGCCAATCTGGACACAGCCCCACAGATACGCAGTATTTT CASSQSGHSPTDTQYF
TRBJ1-1 TRBV7-6 . few TGTGCCAGCAGCTTAGGTCCAGGGAACACTGAAGCTTTCTTT CASSLGPGNTEAFF
TRBJ1-5 TRBV19 . . TGTGCCAGTAGTATAGTAGGGGGAGTGAGCAATCAGCCCCAGCATTTT CASSIVGGVSNQPQHF
TRBJ1-1 TRBV6-4 . . TGTGCCAGCAGTGACTCGACAGCGGGGGGCACTGAAGCTTTCTTT CASSDSTAGGTEAFF
TRBJ2-7 TRBV18 TRBD1 . TGTGCCAGCTCACCCCCGACAGGGGGCTACGAGCAGTACTTC CASSPPTGGYEQYF
TRBJ1-1 TRBV5-6 TRBD1 . TGTGCCAGCAGCTTCACCGGGACAGGGTTCACTGAAGCTTTCTTT CASSFTGTGFTEAFF
TRBJ1-1 TRBV30 . few TGTGCCTGGATTAAGGGGTGGGCCACTGAAGCTTTCTTT CAWIKGWATEAFF
TRBJ1-1 TRBV29-1 TRBD1 . TGCAGCGCAAACAGGGGACAAGCTTACGCTGAAGCTTTCTTT CSANRGQAYAEAFF
TRBJ1-2 TRBV4-3 . . TGCGCCAGCAGCCGGGAGAGGGTGAACTATGGCTACACCTTC CASSRERVNYGYTF
TRBJ2-5 TRBV11-2 TRBD2 few TGTGCCAGCAGCTTCGGAGGGACTAGCCGGGCAGGTGGTGAGACCCAGTACTTC CASSFGGTSRAGGETQYF
TRBJ2-6 TRBV13 . . TGTGCCAGCAGCGGGAGGAAAGTGTCTGGGGCCAACGTCCTGACTTTC CASSGRKVSGANVLTF
TRBJ1-5 TRBV7-9 . few TGTGCCAGCAGCTTAGTTAGCAATCAGCCCCAGCATTTT CASSLVSNQPQHF
TRBJ2-6 TRBV2 . . TGTGCCAGCAGTGATCGATCTGGGGCCAACGTCCTGACTTTC CASSDRSGANVLTF
TRBJ1-5 TRBV30 . . TGTGCCTGGAGCATGGGGGGTTTGAGCAATCAGCCCCAGCATTTT CAWSMGGLSNQPQHF
TRBJ1-5 TRBV10-3 . few TGTGCCATCAGTCGTGAGTCCAATCAGCCCCAGCATTTT CAISRESNQPQHF
TRBJ2-1 TRBV5-1 . . TGCGCCAGCAGCTTCCGGGACCCCAAACGGGACAATGAGCAGTTCTTC CASSFRDPKRDNEQFF
TRBJ2-7 TRBV15 TRBD1 many TGTGCCACCAGCAGAGAAGGGACAGGTAGCGAGCAGTACTTC CATSREGTGSEQYF
TRBJ2-5 TRBV18 . . TGTGCCAGCTCCGTAGGGGGCCAAGAGACCCAGTACTTC CASSVGGQETQYF
TRBJ1-1 TRBV5-4 . few TGTGCCAGCAGCCTCCCGCGAGAGAACACTGAAGCTTTCTTT CASSLPRENTEAFF
TRBJ2-7 TRBV2 TRBD1 . TGTGCCGGGACAGCGCAAGACTCCTACGAGCAGTACTTC CAGTAQDSYEQYF
TRBJ2-7 TRBV29-1 TRBD2 . TGCAGCGTTGAATTAGCGGGAGTCTCCTACGAGCAGTACTTC CSVELAGVSYEQYF
TRBJ2-5 TRBV7-9 . . TGTGCCAGCGAGAATCAGTACCAAGAGACCCAGTACTTC CASENQYQETQYF